The clone carrying this T cell receptor (beta chain) was detected many times. Its specificity is not known. The sample originates from a study of CD8 T cells in ankylosing spondylitis. Points from the study as a whole: A TCR beta motif of several highly homologous variants seemed to mark ankylosing spondylitis blood. Disease-linked clones displayed a CD8+ phenotype and appeared relatively rarely in peripheral blood. Some of the motif variants had earlier been found in reactive arthritis patients' fluid and blood. Matched ankylosing spondylitis synovial fluid reportedly contained a significantly enriched population of disease-linked clones.

Libraries for TCR beta were made by quantitative 5'-RACE with molecular barcodes. TCRdb ran MiXCR on the 5' RACE reads and lists one entry per CDR3 protein. Of under 250,000 distinct CDR3 sequences listed, 6% to 8% are singletons. This CDR3 region has 20 residues. Trimming left V 0 bases short and J 2 bases short, with 26 bases between. The source is a male donor with ankylosing spondylitis. Material for sequencing was blood, either unsorted or a sorted T cell fraction (not recorded which). The chain joins TRBV12-3 or TRBV12-4 to TRBJ2-7; D is undetermined. The CDR3 here is CASSLASWLLRAEGTYEQYF. As DNA, the CDR3 is TGTGCCAGCAGTTTAGCTTCCTGGCTTCTCCGGGCTGAAGGAACCTACGAGCAGTACTTC.